This T cell receptor (beta chain) was captured by sequencing in a study of PD-L1 blockade in urothelial cancer (dated 2017 in TCRdb). Background for the entire study: All patients started therapy around 2014 and received atezolizumab 1,200 mg intravenously every 3 weeks. About 90% of the roughly 29 patients were identified as males with urothelial cancer of bladder origin, and a prior smoking history was reported by 18 of 29 patients. An ECOG performance status of 0 or 1 was recorded for the patients, and 0 to 3 prior chemotherapy regimens had been received by the patients. Blood samples were analyzed 3 weeks after the start of treatment (second dose) and 6 weeks after the start of treatment. A median of 141,255 T cells and 80,000 to 100,000 unique TCRs was obtained from blood samples, and a median clonality of approximately 0.08 was observed. The study was an exploratory multi-omic analysis of somatic, immune and clinical correlates of response to PD-L1 blockade with atezolizumab in urothelial cancer. TCR sequencing covered pretreatment tumor samples and matched, serially collected peripheral blood taken before and after atezolizumab treatment. Durable clinical benefit was defined as progression-free survival longer than 6 months, and TCR features were also tested against progression-free and overall survival. In the same patients, pretreatment tumors underwent whole exome sequencing and RNA sequencing in addition to TCR sequencing. Nine or ten patients reached durable clinical benefit, while some 19 patients did not. Under 30 patients had pretreatment blood TCR-seq, about 25 had at least one posttreatment blood collection, and about 25 had tumor TCR-seq. General study outcomes and caveats: Greater expansion of tumor-associated TCR clones in peripheral blood 3 weeks after the start of treatment was observed in patients with durable benefit (n ≈ 22, p = 0.022). Improved progression-free and overall survival was found to be associated with pretreatment peripheral blood TCR clonality below the median. Small sample size (n ≈ 27) and many exploratory analyses mean the results are intended to be hypothesis-generating.

To estimate absolute template abundance from read counts, synthetic TCR analog templates were spiked into each PCR. Using the immunoSEQ assay, TCRbeta CDR3 regions were amplified from genomic DNA with bias-controlled V and J gene primers. Sequencing of rearranged TCRbeta segments was done at approximately 20X coverage. Regarding the original processing steps: Clustering was used to correct sequencing errors, and CDR3s were annotated against IMGT so that V, D and J genes could be assigned. Downstream analyses used only productive TCRbeta rearrangements and left out out-of-frame or stop-codon sequences. To compute clonality, Shannon entropy was normalized by the log of the number of unique productive sequences and then subtracted from one. Clones differing between time points or between blood and tumor were identified using Fisher's exact test with Benjamini-Hochberg correction, with an adjusted p below 0.01 applied as the threshold. In TCRdb, the immuneACCESS table is reduced to in-frame sequences with V and J assigned. These tables do not hold every clone; where another copy was compared, an unresolved V gene accounts for under half, and the others remain unexplained. Clone size and V and J calls were adopted from that table, with D and trimming inferred from the DNA. Here the sample has some 120,000 clones; approximately 90% occur a single time. The ten largest clones capture 1.5% to 2% of the sample.

Only one count was recorded for this clone. The antigen this receptor binds is unknown. No base-level quality is on record; no much larger clone is a single base apart. The cysteine opens and the phenylalanine closes a CDR3 of 17 amino acids. Only the CDR3 part of the read is kept: 51 bases, read in frame from the first base. V is cut by 2 bases and J by 0 bases, and the space between the germline ends is 14 bases. The germline V gene supplies CDR1 SGHTA and CDR2 FQGNSA. This sample's time point label indicates: peripheral blood 6 weeks after treatment start. A cohort of around 28 patients with locally advanced or metastatic urothelial carcinoma, treated at Memorial Sloan Kettering on a trial protocol, was included. Peripheral blood mononuclear cells were collected pretreatment and during treatment, with between 1 and 8 total time points per patient. The Qiagen DNeasy Blood extraction kit was used to purify genomic DNA from total PBMCs and from tumor samples. PBMCs were collected pretreatment and during treatment, and were isolated and stored as previously described.

The sequencing here drew on PBMCs, taken around atezolizumab (anti-PD-L1) treatment. The chain uses TRBV7-2 and TRBJ2-4; TRBD2 is a weak D gene call, 5 bases matching. The TCR sequence derives from a man aged 60 to 69 with urothelial cancer. The CDR3 corresponds to CASSLWGVSLAKNIQYF. The nucleotide sequence is TGTGCCAGCAGCTTATGGGGAGTAAGTCTAGCCAAAAACATTCAGTACTTC.